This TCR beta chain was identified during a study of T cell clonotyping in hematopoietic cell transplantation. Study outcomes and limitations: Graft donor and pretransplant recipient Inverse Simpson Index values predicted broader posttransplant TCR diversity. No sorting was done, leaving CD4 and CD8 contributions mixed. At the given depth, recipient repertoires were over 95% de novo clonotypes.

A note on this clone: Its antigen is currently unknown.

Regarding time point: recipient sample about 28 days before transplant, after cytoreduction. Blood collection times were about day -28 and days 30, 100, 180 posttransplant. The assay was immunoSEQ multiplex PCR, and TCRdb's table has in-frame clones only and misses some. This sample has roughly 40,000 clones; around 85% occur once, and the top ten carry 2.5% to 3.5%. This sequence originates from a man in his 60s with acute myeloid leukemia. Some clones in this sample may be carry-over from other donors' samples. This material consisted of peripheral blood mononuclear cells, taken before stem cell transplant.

The CDR3 region has the DNA TGTGCCAGCAAACTAGCGGGGTGGGAGACCCAGTACTTC. Protein product: CASKLAGWETQYF. The chain has TRBV6-5 and TRBJ2-5, with TRBD2 matching over 10 bases. Germline V gives CDR1 MNHEY, CDR2 SVGAGI. There are 13 residues in the CDR3. V was pared by 7 bases and J by 5 bases, with 4 bases of the junction left unmatched.